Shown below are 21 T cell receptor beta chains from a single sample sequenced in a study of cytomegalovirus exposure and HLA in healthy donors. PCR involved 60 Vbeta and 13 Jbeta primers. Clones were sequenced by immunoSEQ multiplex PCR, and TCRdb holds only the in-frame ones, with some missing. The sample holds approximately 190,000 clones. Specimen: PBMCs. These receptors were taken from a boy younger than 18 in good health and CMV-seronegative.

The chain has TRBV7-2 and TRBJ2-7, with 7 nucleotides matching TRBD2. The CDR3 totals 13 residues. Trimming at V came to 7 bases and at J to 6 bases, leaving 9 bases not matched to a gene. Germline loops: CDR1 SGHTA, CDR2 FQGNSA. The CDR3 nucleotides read TGTGCCAGCAACCCTAGCGGTTTAGTCGAGCAGTACTTC. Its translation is CASNPSGLVEQYF.

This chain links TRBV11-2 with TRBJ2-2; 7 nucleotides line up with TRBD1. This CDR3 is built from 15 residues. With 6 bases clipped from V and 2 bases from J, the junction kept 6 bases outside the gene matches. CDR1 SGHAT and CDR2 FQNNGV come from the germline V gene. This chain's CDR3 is CASRPDRINTGELFF. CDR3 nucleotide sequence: TGTGCCAGCAGACCGGACAGGATTAACACCGGGGAGCTGTTTTTT.

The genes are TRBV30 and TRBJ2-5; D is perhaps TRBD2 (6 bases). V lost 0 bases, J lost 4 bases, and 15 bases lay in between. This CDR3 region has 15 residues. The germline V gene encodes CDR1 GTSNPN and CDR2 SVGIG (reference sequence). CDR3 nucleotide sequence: TGTGCCTGGAGTGTACCTTGGACTACCCCAGAGACCCAGTACTTC. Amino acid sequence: CAWSVPWTTPETQYF.

CDR3 bases: TGTGCCAGCAGCTTAGCTCCGGGGGAAAGAAACACCATATATTTT. This gives the protein CASSLAPGERNTIYF. The gene calls are TRBV11-2 and TRBJ1-3; a possible D gene is TRBD1 (5 bases). The V end lost 1 base, the J end lost 5 bases, and 12 bases lay between the germline ends. This CDR3 is 15 amino acids long. CDR1 is SGHAT and CDR2 is FQNNGV in the germline V gene.

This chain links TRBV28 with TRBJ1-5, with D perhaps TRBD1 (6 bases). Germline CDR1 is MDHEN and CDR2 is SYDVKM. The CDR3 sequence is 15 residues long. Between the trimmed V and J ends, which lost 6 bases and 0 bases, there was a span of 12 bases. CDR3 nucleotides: TGTGCCAGCAGCCTGGACAGTACTAGCAATCAGCCCCAGCATTTT. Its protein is CASSLDSTSNQPQHF.

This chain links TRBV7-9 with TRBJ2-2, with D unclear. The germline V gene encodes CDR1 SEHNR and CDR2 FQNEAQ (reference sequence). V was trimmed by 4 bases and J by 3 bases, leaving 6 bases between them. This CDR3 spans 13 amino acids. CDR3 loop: CASSSYYTGELFF. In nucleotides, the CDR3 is TGTGCCAGCAGCTCATACTACACCGGGGAGCTGTTTTTT.

The CDR3 loop reads CASSPATGREQYF. The CDR3 nucleotides read TGTGCCAGCAGCCCAGCGACAGGGCGCGAGCAGTACTTC. The gene calls are TRBV11-2 and TRBJ2-7; 7 nucleotides align to TRBD1. Germline CDR1 and CDR2: SGHAT and FQNNGV. The trim removed 5 bases at V and 6 bases at J, leaving 7 bases unmatched. The CDR3 is 13 residues long.

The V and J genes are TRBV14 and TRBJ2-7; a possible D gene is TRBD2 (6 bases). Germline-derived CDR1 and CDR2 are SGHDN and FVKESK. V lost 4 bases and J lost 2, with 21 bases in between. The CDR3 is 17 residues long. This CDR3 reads CASSLKPPGRHAYEQYF. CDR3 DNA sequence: TGTGCCAGCAGCCTTAAACCCCCAGGGAGGCATGCCTACGAGCAGTACTTC.

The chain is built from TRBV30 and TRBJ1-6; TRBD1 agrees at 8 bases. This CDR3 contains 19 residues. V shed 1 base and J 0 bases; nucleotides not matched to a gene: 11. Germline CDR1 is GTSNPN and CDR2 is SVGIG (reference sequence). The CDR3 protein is CAWSELTWTGSSYNSPLHF. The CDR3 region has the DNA TGTGCCTGGAGTGAACTCACCTGGACAGGGAGCTCCTATAATTCACCCCTCCACTTT. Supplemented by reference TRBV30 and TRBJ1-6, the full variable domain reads SQTIHQWPATLVQPVGSPLSLECTVEGTSNPNLYWYRQAAGRGLQLLFYSVGIGQISSEVPQNLSASRPQDRQFILSSKKLLLSDSGFYLCAWSELTWTGSSYNSPLHFGNGTRLTVT.

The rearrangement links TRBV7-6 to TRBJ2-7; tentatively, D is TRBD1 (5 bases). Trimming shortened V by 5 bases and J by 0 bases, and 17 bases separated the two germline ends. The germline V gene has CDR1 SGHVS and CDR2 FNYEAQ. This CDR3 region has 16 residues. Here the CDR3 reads CASSPESWGRSYEQYF. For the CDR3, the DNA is TGTGCCAGCAGCCCTGAAAGCTGGGGCCGCTCCTACGAGCAGTACTTC. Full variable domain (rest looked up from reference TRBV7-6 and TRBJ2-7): GAGVSQSPRYKVTKRGQDVALRCDPISGHVSLYWYRQALGQGPEFLTYFNYEAQQDKSGLPNDRFSAERPEGSISTLTIQRTEQRDSAMYRCASSPESWGRSYEQYFGPGTRLTVT.

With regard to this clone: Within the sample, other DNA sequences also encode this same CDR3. CDR3 sequence reads: CASSLVTSGNTIYF. CDR3 coding DNA: TGTGCCAGCAGCTTAGTGACATCCGGAAACACCATATATTTT. The chain combines TRBV7-9 with TRBJ1-3, with unresolved D. V was clipped by 1 base and J by 4 bases, with 8 bases between them. CDR1 is SEHNR, CDR2 FQNEAQ, per germline (reference sequence). The CDR3 extends over 14 amino acids.

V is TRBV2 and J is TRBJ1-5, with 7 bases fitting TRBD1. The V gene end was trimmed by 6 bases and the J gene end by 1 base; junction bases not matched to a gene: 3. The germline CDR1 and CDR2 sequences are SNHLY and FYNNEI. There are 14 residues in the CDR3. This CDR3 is CASSEQGSNQPQHF. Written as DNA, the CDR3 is TGTGCCAGCAGCGAACAGGGGAGCAATCAGCCCCAGCATTTT.

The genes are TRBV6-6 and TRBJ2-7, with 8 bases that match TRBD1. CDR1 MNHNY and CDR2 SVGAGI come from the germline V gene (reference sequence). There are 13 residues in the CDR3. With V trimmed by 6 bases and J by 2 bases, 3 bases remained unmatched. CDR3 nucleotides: TGTGCCAGCAGGGACAGGGCAACCTACGAGCAGTACTTC. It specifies CASRDRATYEQYF.

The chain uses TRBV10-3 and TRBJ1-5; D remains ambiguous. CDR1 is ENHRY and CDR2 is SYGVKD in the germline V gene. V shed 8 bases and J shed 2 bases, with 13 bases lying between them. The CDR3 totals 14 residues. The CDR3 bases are TGTGCCATCTCCCCGGCCCAGGGCAATCAGCCCCAGCATTTT. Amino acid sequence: CAISPAQGNQPQHF.

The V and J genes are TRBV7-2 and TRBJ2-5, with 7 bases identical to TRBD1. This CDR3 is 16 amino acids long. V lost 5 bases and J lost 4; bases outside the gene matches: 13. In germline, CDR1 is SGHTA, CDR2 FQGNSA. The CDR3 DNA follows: TGTGCCAGCAGCCCCCGGACAGGCGGTTCCATAGAGACCCAGTACTTC. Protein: CASSPRTGGSIETQYF.

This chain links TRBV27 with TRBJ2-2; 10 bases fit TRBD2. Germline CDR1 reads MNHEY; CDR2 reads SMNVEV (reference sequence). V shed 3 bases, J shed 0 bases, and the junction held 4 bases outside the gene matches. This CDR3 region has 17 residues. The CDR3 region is CASSFLGLAANTGELFF. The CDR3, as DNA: TGTGCCAGCAGTTTCCTCGGACTAGCGGCGAACACCGGGGAGCTGTTTTTT.

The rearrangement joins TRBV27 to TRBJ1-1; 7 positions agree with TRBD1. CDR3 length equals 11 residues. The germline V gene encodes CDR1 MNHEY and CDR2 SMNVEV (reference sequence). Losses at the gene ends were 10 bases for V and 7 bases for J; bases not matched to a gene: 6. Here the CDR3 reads CATRRGVEAFF. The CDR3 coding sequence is TGTGCCACTCGCAGGGGGGTTGAAGCTTTCTTT.

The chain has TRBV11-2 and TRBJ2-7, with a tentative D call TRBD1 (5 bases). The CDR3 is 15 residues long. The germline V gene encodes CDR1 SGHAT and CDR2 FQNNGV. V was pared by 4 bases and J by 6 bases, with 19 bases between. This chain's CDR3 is CASSSVQGPAGEQYF. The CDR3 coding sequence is TGTGCCAGCAGCTCAGTCCAGGGCCCTGCCGGCGAGCAGTACTTC. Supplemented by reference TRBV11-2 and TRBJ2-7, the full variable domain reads EAGVAQSPRYKIIEKRQSVAFWCNPISGHATLYWYQQILGQGPKLLIQFQNNGVVDDSQLPKDRFSAERLKGVDSTLKIQPAKLEDSAVYLCASSSVQGPAGEQYFGPGTRLTVT.

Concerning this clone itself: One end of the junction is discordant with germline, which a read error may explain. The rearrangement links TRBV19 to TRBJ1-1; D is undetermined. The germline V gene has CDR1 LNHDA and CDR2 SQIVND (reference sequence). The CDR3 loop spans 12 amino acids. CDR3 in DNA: TGTGCCAGTAGTTACAGCTCCACTGAAGTTTTCTTT. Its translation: CASSYSSTEVFF. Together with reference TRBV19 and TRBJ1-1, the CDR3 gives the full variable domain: DGGITQSPKYLFRKEGQNVTLSCEQNLNHDAMYWYRQDPGQGLRLIYYSQIVNDFQKGDIAEGYSVSREKKESFPLTVTSAQKNPTAFYLCASSYSSTEVFFGQGTRLTVV.

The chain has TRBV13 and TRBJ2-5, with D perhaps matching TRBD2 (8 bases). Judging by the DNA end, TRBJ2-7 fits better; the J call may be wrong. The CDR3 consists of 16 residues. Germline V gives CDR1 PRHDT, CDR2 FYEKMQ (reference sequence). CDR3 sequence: CASSLTGSGRTYEQYF. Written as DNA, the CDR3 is TGTGCCAGCAGCTTGACAGGGAGCGGGAGAACCTACGAGCAGTACTTC.

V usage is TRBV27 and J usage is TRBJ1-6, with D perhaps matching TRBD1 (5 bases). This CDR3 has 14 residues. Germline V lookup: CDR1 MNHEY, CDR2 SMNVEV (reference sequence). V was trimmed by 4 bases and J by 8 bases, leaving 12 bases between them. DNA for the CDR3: TGTGCCAGCAGTTCGCCTGAAGGGGATTCACCCCTCCACTTT. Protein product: CASSSPEGDSPLHF.